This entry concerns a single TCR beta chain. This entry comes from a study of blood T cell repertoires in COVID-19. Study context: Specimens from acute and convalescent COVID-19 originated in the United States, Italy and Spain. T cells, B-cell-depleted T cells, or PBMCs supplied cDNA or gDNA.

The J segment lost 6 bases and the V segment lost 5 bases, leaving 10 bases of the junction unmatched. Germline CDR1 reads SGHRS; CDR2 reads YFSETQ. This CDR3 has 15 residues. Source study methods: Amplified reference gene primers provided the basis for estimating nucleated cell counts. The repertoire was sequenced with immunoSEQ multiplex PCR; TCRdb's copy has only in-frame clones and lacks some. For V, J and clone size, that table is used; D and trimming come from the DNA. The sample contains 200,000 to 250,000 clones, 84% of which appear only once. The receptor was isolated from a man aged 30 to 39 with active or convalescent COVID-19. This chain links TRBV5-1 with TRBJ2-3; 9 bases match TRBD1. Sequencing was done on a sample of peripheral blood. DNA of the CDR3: TGCGCCAGCAGTAACGGGGACAGGGATTATGATACGCAGTATTTT. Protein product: CASSNGDRDYDTQYF.